Listed here are 22 T cell receptor beta chains from one sample, sequenced in a study of shared clonotypes between healthy human individuals. Profiled with immunoSEQ multiplex PCR; TCRdb holds only in-frame clones, not every one. This sample has nearly 1,000,000 clones; around 80% occur once, and the top ten carry approximately 1.5%. The source material was memory CD4+ T cells sorted from blood. As for subset: CD45RA-negative fraction. Source of these receptors: a man aged 18 to 35 in good health.

The sample holds many counts of this clone. This chain uses TRBV6-1 with TRBJ2-4; D is ambiguous. The V gene lost 0 bases and the J gene lost 2 bases, with 5 bases spanning the gap. This CDR3 is 14 amino acids long. Looked up from germline, CDR1 is MNHNS and CDR2 is SASEGT. The DNA of the CDR3 is TGTGCCAGCAGTGAAGCAGGGACCAAAAACATTCAGTACTTC. It translates to CASSEAGTKNIQYF.

This chain links TRBV6-6 with TRBJ2-1; possible D gene TRBD1, 6 bases. This CDR3 spans 16 amino acids. Germline lookup yields CDR1 MNHNY and CDR2 SVGAGI (reference sequence). V was cut by 4 bases and J by 0 bases, with 13 bases left in between. CDR3 loop: CASSWIRGTSYNEQFF. The CDR3, as DNA: TGTGCCAGCAGTTGGATCAGGGGAACCTCCTACAATGAGCAGTTCTTC.

This chain joins TRBV5-6 and TRBJ1-1; TRBD1 matches at 10 bases. The CDR3 consists of 16 residues. From germline, CDR1 is SGHDT and CDR2 YYEEEE. V lost 3 bases and J lost 4; bases outside the gene matches: 9. CDR3 residues: CASSWKLGTGVTEAFF. For the CDR3, the DNA is TGTGCCAGCAGCTGGAAGCTGGGGACAGGGGTCACTGAAGCTTTCTTT.

The table lists this clone with a few counts. The rearrangement joins TRBV28 to TRBJ2-1; D tentatively reads TRBD1 or TRBD2 (5 bases each). The CDR3 covers 15 residues. V was clipped by 4 bases and J by 8 bases, with 18 bases between them. Germline V gene data show CDR1 as MDHEN and CDR2 as SYDVKM. This CDR3 is CASSSNGKGRDEQFF. The CDR3 DNA follows: TGTGCCAGCAGTTCTAACGGGAAGGGCAGGGATGAGCAGTTCTTC.

About this clone: One junction end does not reproduce the germline sequence, and a read error may be involved. CDR3 sequence (DNA): TGCGCCAGCAGCCCCGGGACCTACAATTCACCCCTCCACTTT. Translation: CASSPGTYNSPLHF. The chain carries TRBV5-1 and TRBJ1-6; TRBD1 might be the D (5 bases). The CDR3 contains 14 residues. In germline, CDR1 is SGHRS, CDR2 YFSETQ.

V and J are TRBV5-4 and TRBJ1-1, with D maybe TRBD1 (6 bases). Deletions cut 4 bases from V and 12 bases from J, with 16 bases between. CDR1 is SGHNT, CDR2 YYREEE, per germline (reference sequence). The CDR3 loop spans 12 amino acids. This CDR3 reads CASSVQGYGSFF. The CDR3 nucleotides are TGTGCCAGCAGCGTACAGGGTTACGGCTCTTTCTTT.

V is TRBV28 and J is TRBJ2-1, with 8 positions matching TRBD2. In germline, CDR1 is MDHEN, CDR2 SYDVKM. V shed 3 bases, J shed 0 bases, and the junction held 16 bases outside the gene matches. The CDR3 has 20 amino acids. In DNA form, the CDR3 reads TGTGCCAGCAGTTTTTGGCCCGCGGGGGGCCAGGTCAGCTCCTACAATGAGCAGTTCTTC. Protein: CASSFWPAGGQVSSYNEQFF.

J is TRBJ2-5 and V is TRBV10-2; 7 bases line up with TRBD2. The J segment lost 1 base and the V segment lost 0 bases, leaving 5 bases of the junction unmatched. This CDR3 has 16 residues. Germline V CDR1 and CDR2: WSHSY, SAAADI. CDR3 DNA: TGCGCCAGCAGTGAGTCGGGCGGGGGACTCCAAGAGACCCAGTACTTC. Translated: CASSESGGGLQETQYF.

The chain combines TRBV9 with TRBJ2-1; D possibly uses TRBD1 or TRBD2 (5 bases each). Trimming cost V 3 bases and J 6 bases, with 16 bases left between them. The CDR3 extends over 15 amino acids. CDR1 is SGDLS, CDR2 YYNGEE, per germline. The chain's CDR3 is CASSGGTTGANEQFF. For the CDR3, the DNA is TGTGCCAGCAGCGGAGGGACCACCGGGGCCAATGAGCAGTTCTTC.

CDR3 bases: TGTGCCAGCAGAGACGACCTTTCGGCCGTCGCTTTCTTT. It encodes CASRDDLSAVAFF. J is TRBJ1-1 and V is TRBV2; D uncertain. Per the germline V gene, CDR1 is SNHLY and CDR2 is FYNNEI. This CDR3 has 13 amino acids. Trimming took off 6 bases at V and 11 bases at J, with 19 bases between the two ends.

The rearrangement joins TRBV10-3 to TRBJ1-6; no clear D. Trimming pared 5 bases from V and 6 bases from J, leaving 11 bases between. Germline V gene sequence: CDR1 ENHRY, CDR2 SYGVKD. There are 14 residues in the CDR3. CDR3 bases: TGTGCCATCAGTACCGGCGAGGCTAATTCACCCCTCCACTTT. Encoded protein: CAISTGEANSPLHF.

This clone was recorded a few times. This chain uses TRBV7-2 with TRBJ1-5; perhaps TRBD1 as D (5 bases). This CDR3 has 12 amino acids. Germline-derived CDR1 and CDR2 are SGHTA and FQGNSA. Trimming took off 5 bases at V and 9 bases at J, with 11 bases between the two ends. For the CDR3, the DNA is TGTGCCAGCAGCCCCAGGGTGGGGCCCCAGCATTTT. As protein: CASSPRVGPQHF.

This chain joins TRBV10-3 and TRBJ1-3; D gene unclear. The CDR3 runs to 13 residues. Trimming pared 7 bases from V and 1 base from J, leaving 8 bases between. Germline CDR1 ENHRY, CDR2 SYGVKD. The CDR3 is CAITEGSGNTIYF. In DNA form, the CDR3 reads TGTGCCATCACAGAAGGATCTGGAAACACCATATATTTT.

The V call is TRBV30, the J call TRBJ2-5; 8 bases line up with TRBD1. This CDR3 has 14 residues. Looked up from germline, CDR1 is GTSNPN and CDR2 is SVGIG (reference sequence). V was pared by 0 bases and J by 4 bases, with 4 bases of the junction left unmatched. Here the CDR3 DNA reads TGTGCCTGGAGTGTACGGGGACAGGTAGAGACCCAGTACTTC. Translated: CAWSVRGQVETQYF. Filled out from reference TRBV30 and TRBJ2-5, the complete variable domain reads SQTIHQWPATLVQPVGSPLSLECTVEGTSNPNLYWYRQAAGRGLQLLFYSVGIGQISSEVPQNLSASRPQDRQFILSSKKLLLSDSGFYLCAWSVRGQVETQYFGPGTRLLVL.

V and J are TRBV30 and TRBJ1-5; D gene uncertain. From germline, CDR1 is GTSNPN and CDR2 SVGIG (reference sequence). CDR3 length equals 15 residues. The V end lost 0 bases, the J end lost 4 bases, and 13 bases lay between the germline ends. CDR3 protein: CAWSVREIGNQPQHF. In DNA, the CDR3 is TGTGCCTGGAGTGTACGGGAGATAGGAAATCAGCCCCAGCATTTT.

This chain's CDR3 is CASRGTGPYGYTF. As DNA, the CDR3 is TGTGCCAGCAGGGGGACAGGGCCTTATGGCTACACCTTC. The chain recombines TRBV28 with TRBJ1-2; the match to TRBD1 covers 9 bases. The CDR3 loop spans 13 amino acids. The V and J ends lost 6 bases and 5 bases, in that order; junction bases with no gene match: 4. The germline V gene encodes CDR1 MDHEN and CDR2 SYDVKM.

This chain links TRBV5-6 with TRBJ2-4, with 7 bases matching TRBD1. CDR3 length: 15 residues. From germline, CDR1 is SGHDT and CDR2 YYEEEE. After removal of 0 bases from V and 3 bases from J, the junction contained 3 bases not matched to a gene. This CDR3 reads CASSLDRGHKNIQYF. The CDR3 region has the DNA TGTGCCAGCAGCTTGGACAGGGGTCACAAAAACATTCAGTACTTC. The full variable domain, in which reference TRBV5-6 and TRBJ2-4 provide the parts outside the CDR3, is DAGVTQSPTHLIKTRGQQVTLRCSPKSGHDTVSWYQQALGQGPQFIFQYYEEEERQRGNFPDRFSGHQFPNYSSELNVNALLLGDSALYLCASSLDRGHKNIQYFGAGTRLSVL.

The V call is TRBV11-2, the J call TRBJ2-3; D gene ambiguous. The CDR3 has 15 residues. Trimming took 3 bases from V and 0 from J, leaving 10 bases between them. Per the germline V gene, CDR1 is SGHAT and CDR2 is FQNNGV. CDR3 loop: CASSFSYSSTDTQYF. The CDR3 DNA reads TGTGCCAGCAGCTTCAGTTACTCTAGCACAGATACGCAGTATTTT.

This clone has only one observation. This chain links TRBV21-1 with TRBJ2-1; the table's D call, TRBD2, was not checked against the DNA. TRBV21-1 is a pseudogene segment. This CDR3 region has 14 residues. Here the CDR3 reads CASSKADWYNEQFF. The CDR3 coding sequence is TGTGCCAGCAGCAAAGCAGACTGGTACAATGAGCAGTTCTTC.

This chain connects TRBV18 to TRBJ1-3, with D unclear. Germline V gene data show CDR1 as KGHSH and CDR2 as LQKENI. The V end lost 1 base, the J end lost 0 bases, and 10 bases lay between the germline ends. The CDR3 has 16 residues. This chain's CDR3 is CASSPLGESSGNTIYF. The CDR3 DNA sequence: TGTGCCAGCTCACCACTCGGGGAAAGCTCTGGAAACACCATATATTTT.

The chain combines TRBV6-1 with TRBJ2-1; no clear D gene. The germline gives CDR1 MNHNS, CDR2 SASEGT. The germline V and J ends were trimmed by 2 bases and 1 base, with 12 bases remaining between them. The CDR3 covers 16 residues. The CDR3 DNA is TGTGCCAGCAGTGAACCCAAGCTAGGGTCCTACAATGAGCAGTTCTTC. Translating gives CASSEPKLGSYNEQFF.

This chain links TRBV7-2 with TRBJ2-2; TRBD2 aligns across 8 bases. The CDR3 spans 14 residues. The J segment lost 2 bases and the V segment lost 6 bases, leaving 2 bases of the junction unmatched. Germline loops: CDR1 SGHTA, CDR2 FQGNSA. The CDR3 nucleotides read TGTGCCAGCAGTACTAGCGGTAACACCGGGGAGCTGTTTTTT. This codes for CASSTSGNTGELFF.